One and the same sample provided the 9 T cell receptor beta chains below, sequenced in a study. TCRdb re-analysed the RT-PCR reads in MiXCR, keeping a single row per CDR3 protein. The table has hundreds of thousands of distinct CDR3 sequences, more than 13% seen once. The sequencing sample was made of memory CD4+ T cells from blood. The receptors here all came from a female donor in good health, serving as a healthy control.

This clonotype was counted a few times. This sequence joins TRBV7-2 and TRBJ1-4; possible D gene TRBD1, 6 bases. The CDR3 has 15 residues. V was trimmed by 4 bases and J by 8 bases, leaving 17 bases between them. Germline values: CDR1 SGHTA, CDR2 FQGNSA. The CDR3 loop is CASSSQGGGREKLFF. The CDR3 DNA reads as TGTGCCAGCAGCTCCCAAGGGGGGGGACGGGAAAAACTGTTTTTT. Combining the CDR3 with reference TRBV7-2 and TRBJ1-4 gives the whole variable domain GAGVSQSPSNKVTEKGKDVELRCDPISGHTALYWYRQSLGQGLEFLIYFQGNSAPDKSGLPSDRFSAERTGGSVSTLTIQRTQQEDSAVYLCASSSQGGGREKLFFGSGTQLSVL.

With regard to this clonotype: The junction shows a germline mismatch at one end, possibly a read error. The rearrangement links TRBV6-5 to TRBJ2-4; 7 nucleotides line up with TRBD1. Per the germline V gene, CDR1 is MNHEY and CDR2 is SVGAGI. The CDR3 loop spans 13 amino acids. This CDR3 is CASSGTARNIQYF. The CDR3 coding sequence is TGTGCCAGCAGCGGGACAGCCAGAAACATTCAGTACTTC.

This clonotype was picked up a small number of times. The chain carries TRBV20-1 and TRBJ1-6; TRBD1 might be the D (5 bases). V dropped 4 bases and J dropped 2 bases, with 9 bases sitting between them. In germline, CDR1 is DFQATT, CDR2 SNEGSKA (reference sequence). The CDR3 is 14 residues long. CDR3 coding DNA: TGCAGTGCTAACGGCAGGGCCTATAATTCACCCCTCCACTTT. It is translated as CSANGRAYNSPLHF.

In its sample, this clonotype was seen a few times. DNA for the CDR3: TGTGCCAGCAGTATACGTGGACCCTTTAGCTCCTACGAGCAGTACTTC. It encodes CASSIRGPFSSYEQYF. The J gene is TRBJ2-7, the V gene TRBV12-3 or TRBV12-4; no definite D call. The CDR3 consists of 16 residues. Deletions cut 5 bases from V and 0 bases from J, with 17 bases between.

This clonotype was seen at least ten times. This chain joins TRBV12-3 or TRBV12-4 and TRBJ1-4, with 9 positions matching TRBD1. The CDR3 sequence is 15 residues long. The junction had 8 bases not matched to a gene; V was cut back by 4 bases and J by 8 bases. Here the CDR3 reads CASSSSGQGREKLFF. In DNA form, the CDR3 reads TGTGCCAGCAGTTCATCGGGACAGGGAAGGGAAAAACTGTTTTTT.

In this sample, this clonotype turned up many times. The chain couples TRBV5-1 to TRBJ2-7, with D possibly being TRBD1 (6 bases). The CDR3 contains 15 residues. V shed 4 bases and J shed 1 base, with 15 bases lying between them. CDR1 and CDR2 from the germline V gene are SGHRS and YFSETQ. CDR3 coding DNA: TGCGCCAGCAGCCCACTACAGGGCAAGTCCTACGAGCAGTACTTC. It specifies CASSPLQGKSYEQYF. The full variable domain, its missing parts supplied by reference TRBV5-1 and TRBJ2-7, is KAGVTQTPRYLIKTRGQQVTLSCSPISGHRSVSWYQQTPGQGLQFLFEYFSETQRNKGNFPGRFSGRQFSNSRSEMNVSTLELGDSALYLCASSPLQGKSYEQYFGPGTRLTVT.

This clonotype came up many times. The chain has TRBV7-6 and TRBJ2-5; TRBD2 aligns across 12 bases. V lost 6 bases and J lost 12; bases outside the gene matches: 8. CDR3 length: 13 amino acids. Per germline, CDR1 SGHVS and CDR2 FNYEAQ. Here the CDR3 DNA reads TGTGCCAGCAGACCTACTAGCGGGAGGCGGGAGTACTTC. This gives the protein CASRPTSGRREYF.

V gene TRBV5-1 combines with J gene TRBJ2-1, with 10 bases identical to TRBD1. CDR3 length equals 15 residues. Losses at the gene ends were 4 bases for V and 5 bases for J; bases not matched to a gene: 6. Germline V gene data show CDR1 as SGHRS and CDR2 as YFSETQ. DNA of the CDR3: TGCGCCAGCAGCGACCGGACAGGGGGAAACAATGAGCAGTTCTTC. This encodes CASSDRTGGNNEQFF.

This clonotype was counted between two and nine times. The rearrangement links TRBV27 to TRBJ2-3; D possibly corresponds to TRBD2 (6 bases). The germline CDR1 and CDR2 sequences are MNHEY and SMNVEV (reference sequence). The CDR3 is 16 residues long. Trimming left V 6 bases short and J 0 bases short, with 16 bases between. CDR3 DNA sequence: TGTGCCAGCAGACCCGGGACTCCCCCTAGCACAGATACGCAGTATTTT. Its protein product is CASRPGTPPSTDTQYF.